This TCR beta chain was profiled in a study of blood T cells in healthy people across ages. Overall study: Template switching caught about one barcoded beta molecule for each two T cells. Points from the study as a whole: Whereas aged donors had fewer naive CD4+ cells, long-lived donors had more of them and higher diversity. Older age went with lower TCR beta diversity per million T cells, in a roughly linear way.

With a J-beta primer mix and a sample-barcoded 5' primer, a second PCR ran about 7 to 12 cycles. Samples each returned at least 2.5 million CDR3-containing paired-end reads. One entry per CDR3 protein results from TCRdb running MiXCR on the 5' RACE reads. The data show approximately 1.5 million distinct CDR3 sequences, roughly a third seen once. This clonotype came up a few times. As yet, its antigen is unknown. The germline V gene encodes CDR1 SGHVS and CDR2 FQNEAQ. This CDR3 has 16 residues. Trimming took off 1 base at V and 0 bases at J, with 7 bases between the two ends. This receptor was obtained from a woman aged 25 to 39 in good health. Sample: blood. The J gene is TRBJ2-6, the V gene TRBV7-8; no clear D. The CDR3 loop is CASSLGWGSGANVLTF. CDR3 in DNA: TGTGCCAGCAGCTTAGGTTGGGGCTCTGGGGCCAACGTCCTGACTTTC.